This record covers a single TCR beta chain. This entry comes from a study of OX40 agonist ivuxolimab in advanced cancers. Profiled with immunoSEQ multiplex PCR; TCRdb holds only in-frame clones, not every one. This sample has tens of thousands of clones, with around nine tenths found just once. The ends were cut back, 5 bases at V and 3 bases at J, with 3 bases in the middle. The CDR3 extends over 11 amino acids. Germline values: CDR1 LGHNT, CDR2 FRNRAP. The rearrangement uses TRBV12-5 and TRBJ2-3, with unresolved D. The sequences come from CD4+ or CD8+ T cells sorted from blood, collected in a trial of the OX40 agonist ivuxolimab. The sequence was obtained from an adult with an advanced solid tumor such as melanoma, head and neck, liver or kidney cancer. CDR3 nucleotides: TGTGCTAGTGGTGTAACAGATACGCAGTATTTT. Protein: CASGVTDTQYF.